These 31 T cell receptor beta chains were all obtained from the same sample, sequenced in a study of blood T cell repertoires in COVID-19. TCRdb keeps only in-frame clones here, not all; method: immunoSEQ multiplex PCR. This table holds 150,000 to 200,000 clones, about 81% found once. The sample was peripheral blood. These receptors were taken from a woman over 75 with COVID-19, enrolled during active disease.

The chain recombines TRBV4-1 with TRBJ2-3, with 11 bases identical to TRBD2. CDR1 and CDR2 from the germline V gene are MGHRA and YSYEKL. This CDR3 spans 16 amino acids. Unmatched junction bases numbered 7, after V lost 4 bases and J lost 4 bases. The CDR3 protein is CASSPDSGRGADTQYF. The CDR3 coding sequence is TGCGCCAGCAGCCCCGATAGCGGGAGGGGCGCAGATACGCAGTATTTT.

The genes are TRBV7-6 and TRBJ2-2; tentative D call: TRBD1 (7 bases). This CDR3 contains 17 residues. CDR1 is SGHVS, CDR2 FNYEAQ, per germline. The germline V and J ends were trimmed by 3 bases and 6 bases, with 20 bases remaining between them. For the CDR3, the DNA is TGTGCCAGCAGCTTGGAGGGGGCTAGTAGGGGAGCCGGGGAGCTGTTTTTT. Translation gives CASSLEGASRGAGELFF.

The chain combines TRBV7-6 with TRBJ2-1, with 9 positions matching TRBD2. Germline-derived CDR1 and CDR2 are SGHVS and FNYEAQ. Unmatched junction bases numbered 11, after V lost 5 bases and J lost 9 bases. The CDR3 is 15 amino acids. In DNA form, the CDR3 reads TGTGCCAGCAGCCCCTTAGCGGGGGACCGGGGTGAGCAGTTCTTC. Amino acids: CASSPLAGDRGEQFF.

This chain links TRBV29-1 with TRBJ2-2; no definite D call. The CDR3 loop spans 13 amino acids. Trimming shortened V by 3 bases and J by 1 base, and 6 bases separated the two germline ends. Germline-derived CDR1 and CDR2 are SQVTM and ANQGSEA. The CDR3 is CSVDSLNTGELFF. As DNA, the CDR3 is TGCAGCGTTGACTCCCTGAACACCGGGGAGCTGTTTTTT.

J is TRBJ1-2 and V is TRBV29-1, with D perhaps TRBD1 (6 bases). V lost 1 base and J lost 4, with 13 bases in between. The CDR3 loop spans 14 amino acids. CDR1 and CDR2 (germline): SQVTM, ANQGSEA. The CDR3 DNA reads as TGCAGCGTTGAAGGGTTGGGGGCTGGCTATGGCTACACCTTC. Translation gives CSVEGLGAGYGYTF. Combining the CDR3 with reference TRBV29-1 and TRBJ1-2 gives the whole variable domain SAVISQKPSRDICQRGTSLTIQCQVDSQVTMMFWYRQQPGQSLTLIATANQGSEATYESGFVIDKFPISRPNLTFSTLTVSNMSPEDSSIYLCSVEGLGAGYGYTFGSGTRLTVV.

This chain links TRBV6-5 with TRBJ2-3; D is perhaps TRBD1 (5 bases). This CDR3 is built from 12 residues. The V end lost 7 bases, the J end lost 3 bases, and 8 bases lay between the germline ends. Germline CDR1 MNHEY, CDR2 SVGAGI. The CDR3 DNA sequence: TGTGCCAGCACAGGGTTAACAGATACGCAGTATTTT. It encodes CASTGLTDTQYF.

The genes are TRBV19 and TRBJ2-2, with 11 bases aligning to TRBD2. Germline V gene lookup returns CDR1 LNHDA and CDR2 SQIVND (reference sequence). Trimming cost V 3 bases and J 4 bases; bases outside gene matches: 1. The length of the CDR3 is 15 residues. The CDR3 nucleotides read TGTGCCAGTAGTATTGGGACTAGCGGCACCGGGGAGCTGTTTTTT. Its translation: CASSIGTSGTGELFF.

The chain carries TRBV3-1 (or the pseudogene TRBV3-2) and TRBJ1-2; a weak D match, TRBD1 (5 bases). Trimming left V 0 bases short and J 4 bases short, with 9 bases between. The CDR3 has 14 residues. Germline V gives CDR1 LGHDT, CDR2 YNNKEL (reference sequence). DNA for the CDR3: TGTGCCAGCAGCCAAGATTGGGGCTTCTATGGCTACACCTTC. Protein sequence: CASSQDWGFYGYTF.

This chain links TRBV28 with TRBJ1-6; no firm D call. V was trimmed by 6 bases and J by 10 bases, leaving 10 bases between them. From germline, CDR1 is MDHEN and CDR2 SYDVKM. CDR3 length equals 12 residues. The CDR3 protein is CASSSEVSPLHF. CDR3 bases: TGTGCCAGCAGCAGCGAAGTCTCACCCCTCCACTTT.

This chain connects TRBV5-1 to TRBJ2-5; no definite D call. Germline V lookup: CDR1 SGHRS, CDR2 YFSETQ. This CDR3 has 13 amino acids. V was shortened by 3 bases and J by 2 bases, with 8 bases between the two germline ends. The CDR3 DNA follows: TGCGCCAGCAGCTCCCTCCCTCAAGAGACCCAGTACTTC. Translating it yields CASSSLPQETQYF.

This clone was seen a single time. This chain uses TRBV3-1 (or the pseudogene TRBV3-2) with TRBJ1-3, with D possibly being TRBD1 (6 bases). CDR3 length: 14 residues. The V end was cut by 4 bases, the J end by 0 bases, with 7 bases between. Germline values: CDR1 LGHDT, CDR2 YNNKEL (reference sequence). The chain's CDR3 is CASSRGGSGNTIYF. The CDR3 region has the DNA TGTGCCAGCAGCCGAGGGGGCTCTGGAAACACCATATATTTT.

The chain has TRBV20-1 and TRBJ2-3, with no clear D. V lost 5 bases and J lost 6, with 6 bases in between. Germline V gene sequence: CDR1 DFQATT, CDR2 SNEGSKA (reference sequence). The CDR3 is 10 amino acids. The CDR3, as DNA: TGCAGTGCTCCTAAGGATACGCAGTATTTT. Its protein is CSAPKDTQYF.

The CDR3 loop reads CASSNLAGGSSYEQYF. The DNA of the CDR3 is TGTGCCAGTAGTAATCTAGCGGGGGGAAGCTCCTACGAGCAGTACTTC. The chain has TRBV19 and TRBJ2-7; 11 bases agree with TRBD2. The germline V gene encodes CDR1 LNHDA and CDR2 SQIVND (reference sequence). This CDR3 region has 16 residues. V gave up 4 bases and J gave up 0 bases; unmatched junction bases: 5.

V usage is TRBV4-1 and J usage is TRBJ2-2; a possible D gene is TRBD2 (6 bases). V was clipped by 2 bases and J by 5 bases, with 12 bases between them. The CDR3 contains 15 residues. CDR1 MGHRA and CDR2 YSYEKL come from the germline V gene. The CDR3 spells CASSQYGGATGELFF. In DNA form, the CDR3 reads TGCGCCAGCAGCCAATATGGCGGGGCAACCGGGGAGCTGTTTTTT.

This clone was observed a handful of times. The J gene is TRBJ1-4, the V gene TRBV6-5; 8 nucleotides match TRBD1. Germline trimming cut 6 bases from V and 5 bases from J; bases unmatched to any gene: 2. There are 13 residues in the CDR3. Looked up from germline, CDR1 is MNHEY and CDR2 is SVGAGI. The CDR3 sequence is CASRRQGNEKLFF. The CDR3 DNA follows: TGTGCCAGCAGACGACAGGGGAATGAAAAACTGTTTTTT.

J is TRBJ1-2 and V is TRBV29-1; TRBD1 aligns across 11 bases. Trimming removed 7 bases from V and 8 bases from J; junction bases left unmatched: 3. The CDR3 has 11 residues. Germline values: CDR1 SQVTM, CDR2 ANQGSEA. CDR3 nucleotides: TGCAGCGCCGGGGACAGGGGGGGCTACACCTTC. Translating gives CSAGDRGGYTF.

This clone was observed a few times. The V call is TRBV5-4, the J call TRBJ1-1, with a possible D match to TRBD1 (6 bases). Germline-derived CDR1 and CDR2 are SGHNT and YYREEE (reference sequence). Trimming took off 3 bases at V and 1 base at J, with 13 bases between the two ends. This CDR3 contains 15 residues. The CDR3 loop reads CASSSHGGPNTEAFF. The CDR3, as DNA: TGTGCCAGCAGCTCCCACGGGGGGCCGAACACTGAAGCTTTCTTT. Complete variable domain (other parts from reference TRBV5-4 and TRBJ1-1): ETGVTQSPTHLIKTRGQQVTLRCSSQSGHNTVSWYQQALGQGPQFIFQYYREEENGRGNFPPRFSGLQFPNYSSELNVNALELDDSALYLCASSSHGGPNTEAFFGQGTRLTVV.

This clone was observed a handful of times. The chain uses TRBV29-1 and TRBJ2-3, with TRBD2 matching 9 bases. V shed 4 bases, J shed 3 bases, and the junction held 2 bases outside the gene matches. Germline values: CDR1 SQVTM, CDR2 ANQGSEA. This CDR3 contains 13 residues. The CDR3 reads CSVGLAETDTQYF. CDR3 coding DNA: TGCAGCGTTGGACTAGCGGAGACAGATACGCAGTATTTT.

For the CDR3, the DNA is TGTGCCAGCAGAAGGGACAACTATAGCAATCAGCCCCAGCATTTT. Protein product: CASRRDNYSNQPQHF. The rearrangement joins TRBV2 to TRBJ1-5; D may be TRBD1 (6 bases). The CDR3 runs 15 residues. The ends were cut back, 6 bases at V and 0 bases at J, with 12 bases in the middle. In germline, CDR1 is SNHLY, CDR2 FYNNEI.

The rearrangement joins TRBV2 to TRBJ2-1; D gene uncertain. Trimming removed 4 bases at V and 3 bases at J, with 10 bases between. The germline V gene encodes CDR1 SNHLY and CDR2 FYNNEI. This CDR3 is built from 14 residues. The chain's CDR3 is CASSAPPSYNEQFF. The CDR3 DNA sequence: TGTGCCAGCAGTGCTCCCCCCAGCTACAATGAGCAGTTCTTC.

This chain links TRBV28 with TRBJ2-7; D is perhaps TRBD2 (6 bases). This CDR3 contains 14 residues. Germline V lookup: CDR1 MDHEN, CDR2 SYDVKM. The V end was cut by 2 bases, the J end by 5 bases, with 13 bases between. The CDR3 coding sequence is TGTGCCAGCAGTTTACGGAGGGAAATCCACGAGCAGTACTTC. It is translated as CASSLRREIHEQYF.

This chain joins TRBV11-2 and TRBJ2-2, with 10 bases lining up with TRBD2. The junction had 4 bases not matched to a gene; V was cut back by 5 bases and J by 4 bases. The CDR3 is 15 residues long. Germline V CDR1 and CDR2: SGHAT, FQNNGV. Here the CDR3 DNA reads TGTGCCAGCAGCAAAGCGGGAGGGAGCACCGGGGAGCTGTTTTTT. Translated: CASSKAGGSTGELFF.

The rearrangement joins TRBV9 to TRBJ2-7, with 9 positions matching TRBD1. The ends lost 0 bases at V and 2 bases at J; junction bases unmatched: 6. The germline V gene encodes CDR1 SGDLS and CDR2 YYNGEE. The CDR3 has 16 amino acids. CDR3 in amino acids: CASSVGVRDRAYEQYF. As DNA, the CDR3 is TGTGCCAGCAGCGTAGGGGTGAGGGACAGGGCCTACGAGCAGTACTTC.

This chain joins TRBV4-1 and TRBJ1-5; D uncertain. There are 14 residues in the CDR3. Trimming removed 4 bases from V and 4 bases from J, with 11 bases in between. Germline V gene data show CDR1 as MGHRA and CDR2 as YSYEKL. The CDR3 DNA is TGCGCCAGCAGCCCAACGGGTATAAATCAGCCCCAGCATTTT. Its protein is CASSPTGINQPQHF.

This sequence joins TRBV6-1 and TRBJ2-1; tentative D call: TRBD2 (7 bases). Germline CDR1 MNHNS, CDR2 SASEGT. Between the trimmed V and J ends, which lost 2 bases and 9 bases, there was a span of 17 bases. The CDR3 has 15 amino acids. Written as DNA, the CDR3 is TGTGCCAGCAGTGAAACGCGGGGAGGGGGGATTGAGCAGTTCTTC. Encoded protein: CASSETRGGGIEQFF.

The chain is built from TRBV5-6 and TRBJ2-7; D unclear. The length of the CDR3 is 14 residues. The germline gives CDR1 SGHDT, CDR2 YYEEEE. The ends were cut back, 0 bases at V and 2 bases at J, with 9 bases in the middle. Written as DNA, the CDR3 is TGTGCCAGCAGCTTGGGCCAGGATCCCTACGAGCAGTACTTC. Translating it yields CASSLGQDPYEQYF.

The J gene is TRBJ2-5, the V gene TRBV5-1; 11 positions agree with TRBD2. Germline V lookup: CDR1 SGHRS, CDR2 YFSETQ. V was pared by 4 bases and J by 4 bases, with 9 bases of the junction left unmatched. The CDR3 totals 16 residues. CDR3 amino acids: CASSGHSGGAVETQYF. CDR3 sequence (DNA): TGCGCCAGCAGCGGCCATAGCGGGGGGGCAGTAGAGACCCAGTACTTC.

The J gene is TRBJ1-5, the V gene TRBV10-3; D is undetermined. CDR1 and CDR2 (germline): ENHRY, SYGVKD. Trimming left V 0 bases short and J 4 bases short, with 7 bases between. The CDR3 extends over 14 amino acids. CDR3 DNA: TGTGCCATCAGTGAGTCGATACAGAATCAGCCCCAGCATTTT. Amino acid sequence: CAISESIQNQPQHF.

DNA of the CDR3: TGTGCCAGCAGCTTAGGCCGGGCGCAGGGTCCTACTCTTAAGCATTTT. Protein: CASSLGRAQGPTLKHF. The chain employs TRBV7-9 and TRBJ1-5; D is possibly TRBD1 (5 bases). Germline V CDR1 and CDR2: SEHNR, FQNEAQ (reference sequence). The ends were cut back, 1 base at V and 14 bases at J, with 24 bases in the middle. The CDR3 has 16 amino acids.

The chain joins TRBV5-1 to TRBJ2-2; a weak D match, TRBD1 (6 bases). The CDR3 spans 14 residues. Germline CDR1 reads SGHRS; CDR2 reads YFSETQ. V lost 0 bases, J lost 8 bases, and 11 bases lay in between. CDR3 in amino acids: CASSLAGRGGELFF. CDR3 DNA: TGCGCCAGCAGCTTGGCCGGCAGGGGAGGGGAGCTGTTTTTT. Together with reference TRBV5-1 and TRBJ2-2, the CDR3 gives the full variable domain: KAGVTQTPRYLIKTRGQQVTLSCSPISGHRSVSWYQQTPGQGLQFLFEYFSETQRNKGNFPGRFSGRQFSNSRSEMNVSTLELGDSALYLCASSLAGRGGELFFGEGSRLTVL.

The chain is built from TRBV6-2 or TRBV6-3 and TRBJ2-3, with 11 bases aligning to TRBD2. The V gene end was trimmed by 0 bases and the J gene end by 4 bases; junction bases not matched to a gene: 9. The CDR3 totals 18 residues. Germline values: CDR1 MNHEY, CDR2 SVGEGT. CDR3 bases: TGTGCCAGCAGTTACTCGAATTTGTTACTAGCGGGGGCAGATACGCAGTATTTT. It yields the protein CASSYSNLLLAGADTQYF.